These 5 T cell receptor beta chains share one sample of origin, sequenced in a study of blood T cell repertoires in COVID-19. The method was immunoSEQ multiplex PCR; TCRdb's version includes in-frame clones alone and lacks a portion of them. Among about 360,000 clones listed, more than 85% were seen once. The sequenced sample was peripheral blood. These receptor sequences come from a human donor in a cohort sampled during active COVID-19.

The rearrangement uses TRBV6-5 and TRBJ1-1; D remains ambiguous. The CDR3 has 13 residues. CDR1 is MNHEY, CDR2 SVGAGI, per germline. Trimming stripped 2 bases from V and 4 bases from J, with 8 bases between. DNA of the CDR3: TGTGCCAGCAGTTACCTCGGTGGCACTGAAGCTTTCTTT. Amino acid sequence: CASSYLGGTEAFF.

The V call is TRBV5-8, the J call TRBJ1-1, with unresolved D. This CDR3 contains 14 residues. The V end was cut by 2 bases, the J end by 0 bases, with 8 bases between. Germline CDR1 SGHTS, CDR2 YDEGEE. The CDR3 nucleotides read TGTGCCAGCAGCTTTGAGGGTATGAACACTGAAGCTTTCTTT. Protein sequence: CASSFEGMNTEAFF.

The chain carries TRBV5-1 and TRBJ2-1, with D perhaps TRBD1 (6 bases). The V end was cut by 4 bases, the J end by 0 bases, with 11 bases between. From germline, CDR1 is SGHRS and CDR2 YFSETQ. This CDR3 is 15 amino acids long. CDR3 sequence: CASSPGTTSYNEQFF. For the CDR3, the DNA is TGCGCCAGCAGCCCCGGGACAACCTCCTACAATGAGCAGTTCTTC.

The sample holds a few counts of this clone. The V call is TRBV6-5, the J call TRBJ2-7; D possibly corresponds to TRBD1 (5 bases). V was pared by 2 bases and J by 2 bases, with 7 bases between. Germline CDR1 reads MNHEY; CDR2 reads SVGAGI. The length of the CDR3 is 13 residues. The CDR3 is CASSYQGTYEQYF. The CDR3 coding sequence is TGTGCCAGCAGTTACCAGGGTACCTACGAGCAGTACTTC.

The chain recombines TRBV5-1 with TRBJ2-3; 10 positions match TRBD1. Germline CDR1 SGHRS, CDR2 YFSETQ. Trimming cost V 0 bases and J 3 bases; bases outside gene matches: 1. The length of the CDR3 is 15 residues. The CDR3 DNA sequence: TGCGCCAGCAGCTTGGAGGGACAGGGGACAGATACGCAGTATTTT. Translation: CASSLEGQGTDTQYF.